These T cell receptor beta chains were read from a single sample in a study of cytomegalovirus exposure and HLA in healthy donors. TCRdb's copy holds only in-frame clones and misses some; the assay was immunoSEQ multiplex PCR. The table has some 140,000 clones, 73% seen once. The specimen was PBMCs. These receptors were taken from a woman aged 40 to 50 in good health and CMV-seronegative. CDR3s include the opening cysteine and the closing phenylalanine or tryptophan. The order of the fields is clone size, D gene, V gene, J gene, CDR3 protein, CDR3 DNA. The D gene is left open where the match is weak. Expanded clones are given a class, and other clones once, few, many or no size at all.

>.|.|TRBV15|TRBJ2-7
CATSREVAGHEQYF
TGTGCCACCAGCAGAGAGGTTGCAGGGCACGAGCAGTACTTC
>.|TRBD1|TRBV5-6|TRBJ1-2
CASSFGAFGQGPNYGYTF
TGTGCCAGCAGCTTTGGAGCTTTCGGACAGGGCCCTAACTATGGCTACACCTTC
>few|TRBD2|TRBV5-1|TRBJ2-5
CASSDSGGGETQYF
TGCGCCAGCAGCGATAGCGGGGGCGGGGAGACCCAGTACTTC
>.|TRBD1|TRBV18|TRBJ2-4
CASSAGTVNIQYF
TGTGCCAGCTCTGCCGGGACAGTGAACATTCAGTACTTC
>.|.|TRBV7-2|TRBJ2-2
CASNTVTRNTGELFF
TGTGCCAGCAACACAGTGACGAGGAACACCGGGGAGCTGTTTTTT
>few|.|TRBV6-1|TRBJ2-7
CASSEHRVYEQYF
TGTGCCAGCAGTGAACACAGGGTCTACGAGCAGTACTTC
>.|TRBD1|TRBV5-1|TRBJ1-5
CASRPGTGPNQPQHF
TGCGCTAGCCGTCCAGGGACAGGGCCGAATCAGCCCCAGCATTTT
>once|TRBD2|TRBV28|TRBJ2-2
CASSLAGGGAGELFF
TGTGCCAGCAGCCTAGCCGGGGGGGGAGCCGGGGAGCTGTTTTTT
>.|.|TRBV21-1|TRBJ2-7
CASSKGKNESPRGLSYEQYF
TGTGCCAGCAGCAAAGGTAAAAATGAGAGCCCCAGGGGGCTGTCCTACGAGCAGTACTTC
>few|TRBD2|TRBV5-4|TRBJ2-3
CASSSVSGGAGDTQYF
TGTGCCAGCAGCTCAGTTAGCGGGGGGGCCGGGGATACGCAGTATTTT
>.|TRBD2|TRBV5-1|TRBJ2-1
CASSLDSGGVYNEQFF
TGCGCCAGCAGCTTGGATAGCGGGGGGGTTTACAATGAGCAGTTCTTC
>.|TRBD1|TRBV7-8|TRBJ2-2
CASSTGQGAMGGELFF
TGTGCCAGCAGCACGGGACAGGGGGCTATGGGCGGGGAGCTGTTTTTT
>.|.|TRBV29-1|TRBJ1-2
CSVDLGVGRNYGYTF
TGCAGCGTTGATTTGGGAGTGGGCCGAAACTATGGCTACACCTTC
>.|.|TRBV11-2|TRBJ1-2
CASRTGTSFGGYTF
TGTGCCAGCAGGACTGGGACATCCTTTGGGGGCTACACCTTC
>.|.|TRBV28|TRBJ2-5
CASFTQGTETQYF
TGTGCCAGCTTTACGCAGGGTACAGAGACCCAGTACTTC
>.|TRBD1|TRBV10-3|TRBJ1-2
CAANRQGQGYGYTF
TGTGCCGCCAATAGACAGGGGCAAGGCTATGGCTACACCTTC
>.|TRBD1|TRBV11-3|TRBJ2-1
CASSHTGTGGDNEQFF
TGTGCCAGCAGCCACACCGGGACAGGGGGGGACAATGAGCAGTTCTTC
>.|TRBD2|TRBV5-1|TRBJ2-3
CASRLAGGPDTQYF
TGCGCCAGCAGACTAGCGGGGGGCCCAGATACGCAGTATTTT
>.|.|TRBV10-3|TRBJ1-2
CAISVGGDGGYTF
TGTGCCATCAGTGTGGGGGGGGACGGTGGCTACACCTTC
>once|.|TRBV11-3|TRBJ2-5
CASSTGYQETQYF
TGTGCCAGCAGCACAGGGTACCAAGAGACCCAGTACTTC
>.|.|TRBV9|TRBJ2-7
CASSGDSYEQYF
TGTGCCAGCAGCGGAGACAGCTACGAGCAGTACTTC
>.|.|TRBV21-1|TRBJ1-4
CASSLNRGWSEKLFF
TGTGCCAGCAGCCTAAACAGGGGGTGGAGTGAAAAACTGTTTTTT
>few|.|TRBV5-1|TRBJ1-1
CASSFIKTDLEAFF
TGCGCCAGCAGCTTTATTAAGACAGATCTTGAAGCTTTCTTT